The 5 T cell receptor beta chains given below trace back to one sample, sequenced in a study of CXCR3 chemokines and chemotherapy response in bladder cancer. MiXCR was run by TCRdb on the PCR reads, yielding one entry per CDR3 protein. This sample has thousands of distinct CDR3 sequences, with about 16% found just once. The material was obtained from a patient whose treatment included neoadjuvant chemotherapy. These receptors were taken from a human donor with bladder cancer that responded to neoadjuvant chemotherapy.

This clonotype qualifies as medium-sized (0.01 to 0.1%). V usage is TRBV12-3 or TRBV12-4 and J usage is TRBJ1-2; D unresolved. The length of the CDR3 is 12 residues. Trimming shortened V by 8 bases and J by 8 bases, and 15 bases separated the two germline ends. The CDR3 DNA reads as TGTGCCAGCCGAAAGGGAATAGGAGGCTACACCTTC. Translated: CASRKGIGGYTF.

There are many counts of this clonotype. The V call is TRBV19, the J call TRBJ2-5, with D perhaps TRBD2 (5 bases). V lost 5 bases to trimming and J lost 2 bases, with 12 bases between them. This CDR3 comprises 14 residues. The V gene's germline CDR1 is LNHDA and CDR2 SQIVND (reference sequence). In DNA form, the CDR3 reads TGTGCCAGTAGTTCTTCCGGGATTCAAGAGACCCAGTACTTC. It codes for CASSSSGIQETQYF.

This clonotype qualifies as medium-sized. The V gene is TRBV19, the J gene TRBJ2-7; tentative D call: TRBD1 (6 bases). The CDR3 runs 14 residues. Deletions cut 3 bases from V and 2 bases from J, with 11 bases between. The germline V gene encodes CDR1 LNHDA and CDR2 SQIVND (reference sequence). This chain's CDR3 is CASSIQQGPYEQYF. CDR3 DNA sequence: TGTGCCAGTAGTATCCAACAGGGTCCCTACGAGCAGTACTTC.

This chain connects TRBV29-1 to TRBJ1-2; 10 nucleotides line up with TRBD1. This CDR3 is 11 amino acids long. Trimming cost V 8 bases and J 7 bases; bases outside gene matches: 4. Germline CDR1 and CDR2: SQVTM and ANQGSEA. The CDR3 here is CSPDRGFGYTF. The CDR3 DNA reads as TGCAGCCCGGACAGGGGGTTTGGCTACACCTTC. Full variable domain (outside the CDR3, taken from reference TRBV29-1 and TRBJ1-2): SAVISQKPSRDICQRGTSLTIQCQVDSQVTMMFWYRQQPGQSLTLIATANQGSEATYESGFVIDKFPISRPNLTFSTLTVSNMSPEDSSIYLCSPDRGFGYTFGSGTRLTVV.

By sample share, this clonotype is medium-sized. CDR3 loop: CASRLKGAQNEKLFF. In DNA form, the CDR3 reads TGTGCCAGCAGGCTCAAGGGGGCGCAAAATGAAAAACTGTTTTTT. The chain recombines TRBV6-5 with TRBJ1-4; TRBD1 agrees at 7 bases. V trimming: 6 bases; J trimming: 5 bases; junction bases outside the gene matches: 9. This CDR3 has 15 amino acids. Germline assignment: CDR1 MNHEY and CDR2 SVGAGI.